This entry features one T cell receptor (beta chain) sequence. Antigen: not known. This sample was included in a study of cytomegalovirus exposure and HLA in healthy donors. Study-level information: Genotyping showed 70% to 90% of 398 donors falling in the Caucasian-associated ancestry cluster. Study results and limitations: Later on, a genetic analysis was performed. It linked a missense variant in DCLRE1C with V- and J-gene trimming of TCR beta. In a later analysis, TCR association rates varied by HLA locus: DRB1 most, HLA-C fewest.

Each of the donors was a healthy bone marrow donor. Per germline, CDR1 SGHNT and CDR2 YYREEE (reference sequence). CDR3 length equals 16 residues. Germline trimming cut 2 bases from V and 7 bases from J; bases unmatched to any gene: 11. The PCR used 60 Vbeta and 13 Jbeta primers. TCRdb keeps only in-frame clones here, not all; method: immunoSEQ multiplex PCR. The table has over 200,000 clones, more than 75% seen once. The J gene is TRBJ2-7, the V gene TRBV5-4; 11 nucleotides align to TRBD2. The sequence was collected from a human donor in good health. Sequences were obtained from PBMCs. CDR3 in amino acids: CASSLPSGRHPGEQYF. The CDR3 DNA reads TGTGCCAGCAGCTTACCTAGCGGGAGGCATCCGGGAGAGCAGTACTTC.